These T cell receptor beta chains were read from a single sample in a study of low-dose radiotherapy and immunotherapy resistance in tumors. One entry per CDR3 protein, called by TCRdb with MiXCR from the reads. The sample includes tens of thousands of distinct CDR3 sequences, around 29% of them seen just once. Source: PBMCs, taken before treatment. The source is a female donor with ovarian cancer. Each CDR3 is given without its conserved first and last residue.

TRBJ2-5 | TRBV20-1 | SASSQREVETQY
TRBJ2-7 | TRBV19 | ASKFGEQY
TRBJ2-1 | TRBV13 | ATSSRPLAGIGHEQF
TRBJ1-6 | TRBV3-1 | ASSQEYGTRGSPLH
TRBJ2-7 | TRBV18 | ASSPVQGYEQY
TRBJ2-3 | TRBV10-3 | AISESGTSTDTQY
TRBJ1-5 | TRBV29-1 | SVGGGGTGGNQPQH
TRBJ2-3 | TRBV9 | ASSPRQGGGTDTQY
TRBJ2-3 | TRBV13 | ASSFRGGGTDTQY
TRBJ1-2 | TRBV6-2/TRBV6-3 | ASNLRRQGALLYGYT
TRBJ2-1 | TRBV4-2 | ASSQVGGVNEQF
TRBJ1-1 | TRBV6-8 | ASSPSWGNTEAF
TRBJ1-5 | TRBV29-1 | SVEEMTEYQPQH
TRBJ2-5 | TRBV5-1 | ASSRGFSEETQY
TRBJ2-3 | TRBV29-1 | SVSGLAGAPTDTQY
TRBJ2-3 | TRBV30 | AWSPLLDTQY
TRBJ1-1 | TRBV2 | ASSALRGRNTEAF
TRBJ2-7 | TRBV7-3 | ASSLNRGYEQY
TRBJ2-1 | TRBV19 | ASSIVSGGTRHNEQF
TRBJ2-6 | TRBV6-1 | ASSYRAAGANVLT
TRBJ1-2 | TRBV19 | ASSLRTNYGYT
TRBJ2-3 | TRBV6-5 | ASSYSAGGTQY
TRBJ1-2 | TRBV2 | ASSEARGGLYGYT